These 11 T cell receptor beta chains share one sample of origin, sequenced in a study of T-cell memory formation after mild COVID-19. TCRdb called the 5' RACE reads again in MiXCR, with one record for every CDR3 protein. The sample carries 150,000 to 200,000 distinct CDR3 sequences, roughly 10% recorded once. Sample: PBMCs or a T cell subset sorted from them (not recorded which). These receptor sequences come from a man aged 18 to 29 who had mild COVID-19 (a few samples of this study predate the infection). Cell type and time point are not known.

This clonotype was seen ten or more times. DNA for the CDR3: TGCAGTGCCCGGTGGGGACAGTATAATTCACCCCTCCACTTT. It yields the protein CSARWGQYNSPLHF. This rearrangement joins TRBV20-1 to TRBJ1-6, with 7 bases fitting TRBD1. The CDR3 spans 14 residues. V shed 6 bases, J shed 4 bases, and the junction held 6 bases outside the gene matches. CDR1 is DFQATT and CDR2 is SNEGSKA in the germline V gene (reference sequence).

This clonotype was seen a few times. This chain connects TRBV24-1 to TRBJ1-5; a weak D match, TRBD1 (5 bases). The V end was cut by 7 bases, the J end by 4 bases, with 7 bases between. The CDR3 loop spans 12 amino acids. Germline lookup yields CDR1 KGHDR and CDR2 SFDVKD. This chain's CDR3 is CATRGENQPQHF. CDR3 sequence (DNA): TGTGCCACCAGAGGGGAGAATCAGCCCCAGCATTTT.

This clonotype appeared many times. V and J are TRBV7-9 and TRBJ1-1; a weak D match, TRBD1 (6 bases). The CDR3 runs 14 residues. V shed 3 bases and J shed 4 bases, with 12 bases lying between them. From germline, CDR1 is SEHNR and CDR2 FQNEAQ (reference sequence). CDR3 DNA: TGTGCCAGCAGCTTCGCGGCCAGGGGCACTGAAGCTTTCTTT. This encodes CASSFAARGTEAFF.

The chain combines TRBV4-2 with TRBJ1-5; maybe TRBD1 (6 bases). Germline V gene sequence: CDR1 LGHNA, CDR2 YNFKEQ. V lost 4 bases and J 6 bases, leaving 22 bases between the germline ends. This CDR3 is 17 amino acids long. The CDR3 DNA sequence: TGTGCCAGCAGCCTGAAACCGGGACACGGTGGCCCTCAGCCCCAGCATTTT. Translation: CASSLKPGHGGPQPQHF.

This clonotype was seen ten or more times. This chain links TRBV7-2 with TRBJ1-5; the D gene is possibly TRBD1 (6 bases). In germline, CDR1 is SGHTA, CDR2 FQGNSA. The length of the CDR3 is 13 residues. V lost 4 bases, J lost 4 bases, and 8 bases lay in between. The CDR3 nucleotides read TGTGCCAGCAGCTCACAGGGTAATCAGCCCCAGCATTTT. Its protein product is CASSSQGNQPQHF.

This clonotype was detected a few times. The chain is built from TRBV5-6 and TRBJ1-2; a weak D match, TRBD1 (6 bases). The V and J ends lost 5 bases and 4 bases respectively, with 12 bases between them. The CDR3 extends over 13 amino acids. Looked up from germline, CDR1 is SGHDT and CDR2 is YYEEEE. CDR3 DNA sequence: TGTGCCAGCAGATTTACAGGGAGCTATGGCTACACCTTC. The encoded protein is CASRFTGSYGYTF.

This clonotype was picked up a small number of times. Here the CDR3 DNA reads TGTGCCAGCAGCAGCGGACTAGCGGGGGCTGAGCAGTTCTTC. Amino acids: CASSSGLAGAEQFF. This rearrangement joins TRBV3-1 to TRBJ2-1; 13 bases fit TRBD2. J lost 9 bases, V lost 5 bases, and 4 bases had no gene match. The CDR3 loop spans 14 amino acids. CDR1 is LGHDT and CDR2 is YNNKEL in the germline V gene (reference sequence).

The chain combines TRBV30 with TRBJ2-1, with 8 positions matching TRBD2. The ends lost 5 bases at V and 10 bases at J; junction bases unmatched: 13. CDR3 length: 14 amino acids. In germline, CDR1 is GTSNPN, CDR2 SVGIG (reference sequence). The CDR3 spells CAWERGPGFSEQFF. In DNA form, the CDR3 reads TGTGCCTGGGAGCGGGGGCCGGGGTTTTCCGAGCAGTTCTTC.

The chain has TRBV6-2 or TRBV6-3 and TRBJ1-5; D is perhaps TRBD1 (6 bases). Germline V gene data show CDR1 as MNHEY and CDR2 as SVGEGT. V dropped 6 bases and J dropped 11 bases, with 26 bases sitting between them. This CDR3 has 16 residues. The CDR3 bases are TGTGCCAGCAGCACGGACAGCCGACGTCCCCAGTCAGCCCAGCATTTT. This translates into CASSTDSRRPQSAQHF.

The V gene is TRBV5-1, the J gene TRBJ2-3; 9 bases agree with TRBD1. The V and J ends lost 4 bases and 4 bases, in that order; junction bases with no gene match: 10. Germline CDR1 SGHRS, CDR2 YFSETQ. The CDR3 runs 16 residues. The CDR3 nucleotides read TGCGCCAGCAGCCACCCGGACAGGGGAATGGCAGATACGCAGTATTTT. Its translation is CASSHPDRGMADTQYF.

There are a few counts of this clonotype. The chain carries TRBV9 and TRBJ1-2; D is perhaps TRBD1 (6 bases). Germline CDR1 reads SGDLS; CDR2 reads YYNGEE. The CDR3 extends over 17 amino acids. V dropped 0 bases and J dropped 2 bases, with 17 bases sitting between them. CDR3 in DNA: TGTGCCAGCAGCGTAGTCAGAGACACAGGGCCAAACTATGGCTACACCTTC. As protein: CASSVVRDTGPNYGYTF.